This T cell receptor (beta chain) is drawn from a study of a mutant IDH1 vaccine in newly diagnosed glioma. Overall study context: The sex distribution of treated patients was around 62% male and approximately 40% female, with a mean age of 40.4 years. Antecedent treatment encompassed radiotherapy, temozolomide, or their combination; the majority received both. Study-wide results and limits: Changes in the top peripheral T cell clonotypes seemingly had no bearing on pseudoprogression.

The table came from immunoSEQ multiplex PCR; TCRdb's copy has only in-frame clones and leaves some out. Among about 92,000 clones, around four fifths were seen once, and the ten largest hold approximately 7.4%. V trimming: 4 bases; J trimming: 8 bases; junction bases outside the gene matches: 11. Germline CDR1 reads SQVTM; CDR2 reads ANQGSEA. CDR3 size: 14 residues. Time point defined: baseline, week 1 (first vaccination visit). Documented treatment: pre-vaccination baseline after standard-of-care therapy. Concerning this clone: Its target is unknown.

Specimen: PBMCs, collected from a glioma patient treated with radiotherapy, temozolomide or both. This chain uses TRBV29-1 with TRBJ1-2, with 9 nucleotides matching TRBD1. This TCR derives from a woman in her forties or fifties with glioma. In nucleotides, the CDR3 is TGCAGCGTTGCACCACCCACAGGGGGCCGCGGCTACACCTTC. It specifies CSVAPPTGGRGYTF.